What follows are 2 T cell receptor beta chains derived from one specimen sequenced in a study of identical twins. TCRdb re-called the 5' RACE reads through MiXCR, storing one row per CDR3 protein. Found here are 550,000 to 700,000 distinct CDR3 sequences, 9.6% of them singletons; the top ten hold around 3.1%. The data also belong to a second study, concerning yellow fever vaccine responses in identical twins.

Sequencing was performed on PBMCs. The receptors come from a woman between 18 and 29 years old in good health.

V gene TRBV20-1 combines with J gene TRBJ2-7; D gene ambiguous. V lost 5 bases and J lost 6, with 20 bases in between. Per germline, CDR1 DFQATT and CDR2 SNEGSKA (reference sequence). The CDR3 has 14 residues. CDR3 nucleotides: TGCAGTGCTCTCTCGGATCTAGTTAACGGCGAGCAGTACTTC. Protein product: CSALSDLVNGEQYF.

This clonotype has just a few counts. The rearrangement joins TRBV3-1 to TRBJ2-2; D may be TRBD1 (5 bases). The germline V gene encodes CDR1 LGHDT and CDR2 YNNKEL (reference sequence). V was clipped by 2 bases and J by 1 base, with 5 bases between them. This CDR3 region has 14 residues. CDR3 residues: CASSQQGNTGELFF. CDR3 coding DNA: TGTGCCAGCAGCCAACAGGGGAACACCGGGGAGCTGTTTTTT. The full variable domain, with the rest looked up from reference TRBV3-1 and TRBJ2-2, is DTAVSQTPKYLVTQMGNDKSIKCEQNLGHDTMYWYKQDSKKFLKIMFSYNNKELIINETVPNRFSPKSPDKAHLNLHINSLELGDSAVYFCASSQQGNTGELFFGEGSRLTVL.